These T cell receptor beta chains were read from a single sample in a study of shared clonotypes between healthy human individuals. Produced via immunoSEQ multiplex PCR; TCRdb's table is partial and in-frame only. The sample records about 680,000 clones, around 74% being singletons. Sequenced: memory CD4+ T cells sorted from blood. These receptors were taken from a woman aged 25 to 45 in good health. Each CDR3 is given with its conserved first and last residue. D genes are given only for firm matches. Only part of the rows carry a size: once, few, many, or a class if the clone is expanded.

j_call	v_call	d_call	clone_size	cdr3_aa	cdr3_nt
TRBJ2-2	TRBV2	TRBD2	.	CASSEAFRAGDPGELFF	TGTGCCAGCAGTGAAGCGTTCCGCGCGGGAGATCCCGGGGAGCTGTTTTTT
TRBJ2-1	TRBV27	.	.	CATLPRGRTYNEQFF	TGTGCCACTCTCCCCAGGGGCAGAACCTACAATGAGCAGTTCTTC
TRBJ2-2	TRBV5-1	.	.	CASSPPGVNTGELFF	TGCGCCAGCAGCCCCCCGGGGGTGAACACCGGGGAGCTGTTTTTT
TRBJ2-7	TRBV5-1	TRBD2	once	CASSFSSGRAGSYEQYF	TGCGCCAGCAGCTTCTCTAGCGGGAGGGCCGGTTCCTACGAGCAGTACTTC
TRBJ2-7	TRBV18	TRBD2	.	CASSPMSAGVVSQYF	TGTGCCAGCTCACCAATGTCAGCGGGAGTTGTATCGCAGTACTTC
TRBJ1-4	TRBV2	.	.	CASFLHLNEKLFF	TGTGCCAGCTTTTTGCACCTGAATGAAAAACTGTTTTTT
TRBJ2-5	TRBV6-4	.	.	CASAEGRETQYF	TGTGCCAGCGCGGAGGGCCGGGAGACCCAGTACTTC
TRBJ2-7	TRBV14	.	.	CASSQTGLAVQYF	TGTGCCAGCAGCCAGACGGGGCTTGCTGTTCAGTACTTC
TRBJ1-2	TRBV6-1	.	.	CASIVEPRSHGYTF	TGTGCCAGCATAGTTGAGCCCCGGTCTCATGGCTACACCTTC
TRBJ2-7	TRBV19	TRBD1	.	CASSIDLRQGAFEQYF	TGTGCCAGTAGTATAGATCTTCGGCAGGGGGCTTTCGAGCAGTACTTC
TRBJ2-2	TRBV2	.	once	CASSDTGTENTGELFF	TGTGCCAGCAGCGATACCGGGACCGAGAACACCGGGGAGCTGTTTTTT
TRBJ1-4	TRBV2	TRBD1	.	CASSELGQGINEKLFF	TGTGCCAGCAGTGAATTGGGACAGGGTATTAATGAAAAACTGTTTTTT
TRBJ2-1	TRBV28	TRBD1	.	CASRRQGAGAVEQFF	TGTGCCAGCAGACGACAGGGGGCGGGAGCGGTTGAGCAGTTCTTC
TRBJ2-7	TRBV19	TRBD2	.	CASSIGGLAGVLGEQYF	TGTGCCAGTAGTATAGGAGGCCTAGCGGGAGTGCTAGGCGAGCAGTACTTC
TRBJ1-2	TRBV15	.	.	CATSRDGTGQYGYTF	TGTGCCACCAGCAGAGACGGAACAGGGCAGTATGGCTACACCTTC
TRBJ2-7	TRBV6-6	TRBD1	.	CASTQGQGLSEQYF	TGTGCCAGCACCCAGGGACAGGGGTTAAGCGAGCAGTACTTC
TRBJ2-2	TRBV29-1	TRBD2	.	CSVSGGGLTGELFF	TGCAGCGTTTCGGGCGGGGGGCTAACCGGGGAGCTGTTTTTT
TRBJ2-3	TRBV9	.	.	CASARVSDTQYF	TGTGCCAGCGCGCGGGTGTCAGATACGCAGTATTTT
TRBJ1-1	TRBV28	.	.	CATGAGYYEAFF	TGTGCCACAGGGGCAGGGTATTATGAAGCTTTCTTT
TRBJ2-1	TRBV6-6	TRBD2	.	CASRTGLAGPEQFF	TGTGCCAGCAGAACGGGACTAGCGGGGCCTGAGCAGTTCTTC
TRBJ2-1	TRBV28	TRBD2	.	CASSLFVGTSGIYNEQFF	TGTGCCAGCAGTTTATTTGTTGGGACTAGCGGGATTTACAATGAGCAGTTCTTC
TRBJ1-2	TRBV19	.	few	CASSISGVSNGYTF	TGTGCCAGTAGTATCTCAGGGGTTTCAAATGGCTACACCTTC
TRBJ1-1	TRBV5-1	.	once	CTSSLGPGVNTEAFF	TGCACCAGCAGCTTGGGCCCAGGGGTGAACACTGAAGCTTTCTTT
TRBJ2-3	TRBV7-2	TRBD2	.	CASSLALAGPVDTQYF	TGTGCCAGCAGCTTAGCACTAGCGGGACCTGTAGATACGCAGTATTTT
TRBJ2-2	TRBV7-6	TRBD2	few	CASSPRTSPGELFF	TGTGCCAGCAGCCCGCGGACTAGCCCCGGGGAGCTGTTTTTT
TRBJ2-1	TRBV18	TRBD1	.	CASSPQTGRYNEQFF	TGTGCCAGCTCACCACAGACAGGGCGGTACAATGAGCAGTTCTTC
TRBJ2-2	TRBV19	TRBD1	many	CASTGDRGSGELFF	TGTGCCAGTACCGGGGACAGGGGTTCCGGGGAGCTGTTTTTT
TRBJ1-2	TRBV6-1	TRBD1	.	CASSERWGQGAGGYTF	TGTGCCAGCAGTGAAAGGTGGGGACAGGGGGCAGGAGGCTACACCTTC
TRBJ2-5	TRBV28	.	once	CASSPGLGRRETQYF	TGTGCCAGCAGTCCCGGACTTGGGAGGAGGGAGACCCAGTACTTC
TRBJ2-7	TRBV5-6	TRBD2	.	CASSLPPLGLAGRFEQYF	TGTGCCAGCAGCTTACCTCCTCTGGGACTAGCGGGGAGATTCGAGCAGTACTTC
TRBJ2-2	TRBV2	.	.	CASSTGTTNTGELFF	TGTGCCAGCAGCACCGGGACAACGAACACCGGGGAGCTGTTTTTT
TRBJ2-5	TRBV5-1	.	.	CASSFEGSVQETQYF	TGCGCCAGCAGCTTTGAGGGCAGTGTGCAAGAGACCCAGTACTTC
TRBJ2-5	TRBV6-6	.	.	CASSYSEETQYF	TGTGCCAGCAGTTACTCGGAGGAGACCCAGTACTTC
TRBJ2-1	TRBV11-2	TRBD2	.	CASSKSVAGANNEQFF	TGTGCCAGCAGCAAATCGGTAGCGGGAGCCAACAATGAGCAGTTCTTC
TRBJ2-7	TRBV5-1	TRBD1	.	CASRGQAEQYF	TGCGCCAGCAGGGGACAGGCCGAGCAGTACTTC
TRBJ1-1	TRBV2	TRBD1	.	CASSEGDRGKAFF	TGTGCCAGCAGTGAAGGAGACAGGGGGAAAGCTTTCTTT
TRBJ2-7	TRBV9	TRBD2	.	CASSAIGGYEQYF	TGTGCCAGCAGTGCAATCGGGGGGTACGAGCAGTACTTC
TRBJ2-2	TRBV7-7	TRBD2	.	CASSLSRGGTGELFF	TGTGCCAGCAGCTTATCTAGGGGAGGGACCGGGGAGCTGTTTTTT
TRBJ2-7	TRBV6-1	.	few	CASSEQEVTSYEQYF	TGTGCCAGCAGTGAACAAGAGGTAACCTCCTACGAGCAGTACTTC
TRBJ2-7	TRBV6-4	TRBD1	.	CASSDSCPQGNEQYF	TGTGCCAGCAGTGACTCTTGTCCACAGGGGAACGAGCAGTACTTC
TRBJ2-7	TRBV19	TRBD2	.	CASTASGSSYEQYF	TGTGCCAGTACGGCTAGCGGCAGCTCCTACGAGCAGTACTTC
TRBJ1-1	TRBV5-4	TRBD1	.	CASSVTGGDFTAFF	TGTGCCAGCAGCGTGACAGGGGGCGACTTTACTGCTTTCTTT
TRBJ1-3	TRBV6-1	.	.	CASRGASGNTIYF	TGTGCCAGCAGAGGGGCCTCTGGAAACACCATATATTTT
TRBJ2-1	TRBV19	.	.	CASSPQGGAYNEQFF	TGTGCCAGTAGCCCTCAAGGGGGAGCCTACAATGAGCAGTTCTTC
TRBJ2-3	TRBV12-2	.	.	CASRFLVYRKWGTDTQYF	TGTGCAAGTCGCTTTTTAGTCTACAGAAAGTGGGGCACAGATACGCAGTATTTT
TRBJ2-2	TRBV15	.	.	CATSREGQNTGELFF	TGTGCCACCAGCAGAGAAGGGCAGAACACCGGGGAGCTGTTTTTT
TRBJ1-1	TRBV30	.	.	CAWSVVGVNTEAFF	TGTGCCTGGAGTGTGGTAGGGGTCAACACTGAAGCTTTCTTT
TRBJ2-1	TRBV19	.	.	CASSGGGPFGGNEQFF	TGTGCCAGTAGTGGGGGCGGCCCCTTTGGAGGCAATGAGCAGTTCTTC
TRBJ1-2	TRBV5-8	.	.	CASSSLLSAPYGYTF	TGTGCCAGCAGCTCCCTCTTGTCAGCGCCCTATGGCTACACCTTC
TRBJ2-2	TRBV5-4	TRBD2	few	CASSSGLAGGINTGELFF	TGTGCCAGCAGCTCTGGACTAGCGGGAGGGATTAACACCGGGGAGCTGTTTTTT